These 27 T cell receptor beta chains were sequenced from one sample in a study of response to subunit inactivated influenza vaccine. TCRdb itself ran the RT-PCR reads through MiXCR, one entry per CDR3 protein. The sample holds 650,000 to 800,000 distinct CDR3 sequences, about 15% seen once. Here the sequenced sample was PBMCs from blood, taken 14 days before vaccination. The receptor source for this set is a middle-aged man who received an inactivated influenza vaccine.

V and J are TRBV13 and TRBJ2-7; no clear D gene. Trimming took off 0 bases at V and 3 bases at J, with 9 bases between the two ends. The CDR3 is made up of 14 amino acids. Germline assignment: CDR1 PRHDT and CDR2 FYEKMQ (reference sequence). CDR3 amino acids: CASSLGQRDYEQYF. CDR3 DNA: TGTGCCAGCAGCTTAGGCCAAAGGGACTACGAGCAGTACTTC.

This rearrangement joins TRBV29-1 to TRBJ2-7; possible D gene TRBD2, 6 bases. Trimming took off 7 bases at V and 4 bases at J, with 11 bases between the two ends. Germline V CDR1 and CDR2: SQVTM, ANQGSEA. CDR3 length: 11 residues. CDR3 in DNA: TGCAGCGATCCCGGAGGGTACGAGCAGTACTTC. Translating gives CSDPGGYEQYF.

This rearrangement joins TRBV20-1 to TRBJ1-4; 8 nucleotides line up with TRBD1. Germline V gene data show CDR1 as DFQATT and CDR2 as SNEGSKA (reference sequence). The CDR3 totals 12 residues. V was pared by 7 bases and J by 11 bases, with 9 bases of the junction left unmatched. This CDR3 is CSGRQGAGKLFF. CDR3 DNA: TGCAGTGGGAGGCAGGGGGCAGGGAAACTGTTTTTT.

The J gene is TRBJ1-5, the V gene TRBV20-1; 12 nucleotides align to TRBD1. The germline CDR1 and CDR2 sequences are DFQATT and SNEGSKA (reference sequence). J was trimmed by 11 bases and V by 0 bases; bases with no gene match: 8. There are 15 residues in the CDR3. The CDR3 DNA reads TGCAGTGCTAGAGACTCCGGGACAGGGGGCTCCTCCCAGCATTTT. It yields the protein CSARDSGTGGSSQHF.

The chain carries TRBV20-1 and TRBJ2-1; unclear D gene. V was trimmed by 2 bases and J by 0 bases, leaving 11 bases between them. The CDR3 length is 15 residues. Germline V lookup: CDR1 DFQATT, CDR2 SNEGSKA (reference sequence). The CDR3, as DNA: TGCAGTGCTAGACCCTATTATCACTCCTACAATGAGCAGTTCTTC. Residues: CSARPYYHSYNEQFF.

The chain combines TRBV5-6 with TRBJ1-2; D remains ambiguous. CDR3 length equals 13 residues. Germline values: CDR1 SGHDT, CDR2 YYEEEE. V dropped 0 bases and J dropped 4 bases, with 7 bases sitting between them. CDR3 protein: CASSLAAVYGYTF. CDR3 nucleotides: TGTGCCAGCAGCTTGGCAGCGGTCTATGGCTACACCTTC.

V usage is TRBV5-1 and J usage is TRBJ2-1, with 7 bases identical to TRBD2. The CDR3 runs 17 residues. V lost 0 bases, J lost 0 bases, and 6 bases stayed unmatched. Germline V CDR1 and CDR2: SGHRS, YFSETQ. The CDR3 sequence is CASSLVGGLNSYNEQFF. CDR3 DNA sequence: TGCGCCAGCAGCTTGGTGGGGGGACTAAACTCCTACAATGAGCAGTTCTTC. Drawing the rest from reference TRBV5-1 and TRBJ2-1, the complete variable domain is KAGVTQTPRYLIKTRGQQVTLSCSPISGHRSVSWYQQTPGQGLQFLFEYFSETQRNKGNFPGRFSGRQFSNSRSEMNVSTLELGDSALYLCASSLVGGLNSYNEQFFGPGTRLTVL.

The V and J genes are TRBV7-2 and TRBJ2-2; 9 bases line up with TRBD1. The CDR3 has 15 residues. The V and J ends lost 6 bases and 6 bases, in that order; junction bases with no gene match: 8. Germline V gene data show CDR1 as SGHTA and CDR2 as FQGNSA. The CDR3 is CASRQNRGHPGELFF. The DNA for the CDR3 is TGTGCCAGCAGGCAAAACAGGGGGCACCCCGGGGAGCTGTTTTTT.

The chain combines TRBV6-2 or TRBV6-3 with TRBJ2-2; 11 nucleotides line up with TRBD2. CDR3 length: 20 residues. V lost 0 bases to trimming and J lost 0 bases; unmatched junction nucleotides: 9. Germline values: CDR1 MNHEY, CDR2 SVGEGT. CDR3 protein: CASSYSLTSGSLANTGELFF. The CDR3 region has the DNA TGTGCCAGCAGTTACTCGCTAACTAGCGGGAGTTTGGCGAACACCGGGGAGCTGTTTTTT.

The V call is TRBV3-1, the J call TRBJ2-7, with TRBD1 matching 7 bases. This CDR3 is built from 16 residues. Germline trimming cut 4 bases from V and 1 base from J; bases unmatched to any gene: 10. Germline CDR1 and CDR2: LGHDT and YNNKEL (reference sequence). CDR3 residues: CASSLGRDRTSYEQYF. In nucleotides, the CDR3 is TGTGCCAGCAGCCTCGGCCGGGACAGAACTTCCTACGAGCAGTACTTC.

This clonotype occurred many times. The V and J genes are TRBV3-1 and TRBJ2-1; D uncertain. Trimming shortened V by 3 bases and J by 8 bases, and 8 bases separated the two germline ends. CDR3 length equals 12 residues. Germline CDR1 reads LGHDT; CDR2 reads YNNKEL (reference sequence). CDR3 bases: TGTGCCAGCAGCCATCTGTGGGATGAGCAGTTCTTC. Residues: CASSHLWDEQFF.

This clonotype was seen a handful of times. The chain links TRBV6-2 or TRBV6-3 to TRBJ1-5, with D tentatively TRBD1 (6 bases). The V gene lost 0 bases and the J gene lost 1 base, with 16 bases spanning the gap. The CDR3 is 18 residues long. In germline, CDR1 is MNHEY, CDR2 SVGEGT. Written as DNA, the CDR3 is TGTGCCAGCAGTTACTCGACTTTGACAGGATTAAGCAATCAGCCCCAGCATTTT. This sequence encodes CASSYSTLTGLSNQPQHF.

This clonotype was seen a few times. This chain uses TRBV4-1 with TRBJ2-7; D is unclear. From germline, CDR1 is MGHRA and CDR2 YSYEKL. This CDR3 region has 15 residues. V gave up 1 base and J gave up 0 bases, with 10 bases separating them. CDR3 amino acids: CASSQGVAGSYEQYF. The CDR3 DNA reads as TGCGCCAGCAGCCAAGGGGTAGCAGGCTCCTACGAGCAGTACTTC.

At least ten counts were recorded for this clonotype. V gene TRBV29-1 combines with J gene TRBJ2-1, with 7 positions matching TRBD1. Germline lookup yields CDR1 SQVTM and CDR2 ANQGSEA. The CDR3 length is 11 residues. V gave up 5 bases and J gave up 9 bases; unmatched junction bases: 4. This CDR3 is CSVTGAFEQFF. CDR3 DNA sequence: TGCAGCGTTACAGGGGCTTTTGAGCAGTTCTTC.

This clonotype was counted only a few times. This chain uses TRBV27 with TRBJ1-1; TRBD1 aligns across 7 bases. Trimming cost V 3 bases and J 5 bases; bases outside gene matches: 6. CDR1 is MNHEY and CDR2 is SMNVEV in the germline V gene (reference sequence). The CDR3 is 14 residues long. The CDR3 protein is CASSFAGGGTEAFF. The CDR3 nucleotides read TGTGCCAGCAGTTTTGCAGGGGGAGGAACTGAAGCTTTCTTT.

The chain recombines TRBV4-3 with TRBJ2-1, with unresolved D. CDR3 size: 15 residues. The V gene's germline CDR1 is LGHNA and CDR2 YSLEER. V was trimmed by 3 bases and J by 2 bases, leaving 11 bases between them. The CDR3 DNA reads TGCGCCAGCAGCCATCAAACAAGCACCTACAATGAGCAGTTCTTC. Amino acid sequence: CASSHQTSTYNEQFF.

This chain joins TRBV12-3 or TRBV12-4 and TRBJ2-7; D is unresolved. V dropped 4 bases and J dropped 8 bases, with 15 bases sitting between them. This CDR3 region has 13 residues. In nucleotides, the CDR3 is TGTGCCAGCAGTTCTCTCCTTCGTACGAAGCAGTACTTC. Residues: CASSSLLRTKQYF.

This clonotype was recorded many times. CDR3 sequence: CASSYSSWWTGENTEAFF. The CDR3 nucleotides are TGTGCCAGCAGTTACTCGAGTTGGTGGACAGGGGAGAACACTGAAGCTTTCTTT. V gene TRBV6-5 combines with J gene TRBJ1-1; 9 nucleotides match TRBD1. The CDR3 contains 18 residues. Germline assignment: CDR1 MNHEY and CDR2 SVGAGI. The ends lost 0 bases at V and 1 base at J; junction bases unmatched: 9.

The chain uses TRBV7-9 and TRBJ2-2, with 9 bases fitting TRBD2. Germline trimming cut 2 bases from V and 4 bases from J; bases unmatched to any gene: 5. This CDR3 comprises 16 residues. Germline V lookup: CDR1 SEHNR, CDR2 FQNEAQ (reference sequence). The CDR3 DNA is TGTGCCAGCAGCTTATTAGCGGGAGCGGCCACCGGGGAGCTGTTTTTT. It specifies CASSLLAGAATGELFF.

This clonotype was observed many times. The chain is built from TRBV5-1 and TRBJ2-7; 7 bases map to TRBD1. Germline lookup yields CDR1 SGHRS and CDR2 YFSETQ. The J segment lost 2 bases and the V segment lost 4 bases, leaving 12 bases of the junction unmatched. This CDR3 has 16 amino acids. As DNA, the CDR3 is TGCGCCAGCAGCGGAGCCGGGACAGAGAACCCCTACGAGCAGTACTTC. Translating gives CASSGAGTENPYEQYF.

The chain combines TRBV4-3 with TRBJ2-1, with D perhaps TRBD1 (5 bases). V was pared by 0 bases and J by 2 bases, with 11 bases between. The CDR3 has 16 amino acids. Germline V gives CDR1 LGHNA, CDR2 YSLEER. The CDR3 region has the DNA TGCGCCAGCAGCCAAGATACGACAGAACCCTACAATGAGCAGTTCTTC. Amino acid sequence: CASSQDTTEPYNEQFF.

This clonotype appeared a few times. The rearrangement links TRBV6-1 to TRBJ1-4; 8 nucleotides align to TRBD1. Germline CDR1 reads MNHNS; CDR2 reads SASEGT. CDR3 length equals 16 residues. V was clipped by 5 bases and J by 7 bases; unmatched bases: 12. This CDR3 reads CASSLIRGRGTEKLFF. DNA for the CDR3: TGTGCCAGCAGTCTGATCAGGGGGCGTGGGACTGAAAAACTGTTTTTT.

This chain connects TRBV20-1 to TRBJ1-6, with TRBD1 as a possible D gene (6 bases). The CDR3 sequence is 15 residues long. CDR1 and CDR2 (germline): DFQATT, SNEGSKA (reference sequence). V lost 5 bases and J 5 bases, leaving 16 bases between the germline ends. CDR3 residues: CSASDSAIDNSPLHF. The CDR3 bases are TGCAGTGCTTCGGACAGCGCAATAGATAATTCACCCCTCCACTTT.

The sample holds many counts of this clonotype. The chain links TRBV7-9 to TRBJ2-2, with 9 bases that match TRBD1. Germline loops: CDR1 SEHNR, CDR2 FQNEAQ (reference sequence). This CDR3 contains 17 residues. With V trimmed by 8 bases and J by 7 bases, 17 bases remained unmatched. CDR3 sequence (DNA): TGTGCCAGCGGTACCGTACCGGGACAGGGTGCTTACGGGGAGCTGTTTTTT. Its protein is CASGTVPGQGAYGELFF. Using reference TRBV7-9 and TRBJ2-2 for the parts outside the CDR3, the full variable domain is DTGVSQNPRHKITKRGQNVTFRCDPISEHNRLYWYRQTLGQGPEFLTYFQNEAQLEKSRLLSDRFSAERPKGSFSTLEIQRTEQGDSAMYLCASGTVPGQGAYGELFFGEGSRLTVL.

The table lists this clonotype with many counts. The CDR3 protein is CASSWVRRDEQFF. In DNA, the CDR3 is TGTGCCAGCAGTTGGGTCCGAAGGGATGAGCAGTTCTTC. The chain links TRBV12-3 or TRBV12-4 to TRBJ2-1; D unclear. The V and J ends lost 4 bases and 8 bases respectively, with 12 bases between them. This CDR3 is 13 amino acids long.

Ten or more counts support this clonotype. The chain recombines TRBV14 with TRBJ2-7; D unclear. CDR3 length: 12 residues. V lost 3 bases to trimming and J lost 3 bases, with 6 bases between them. The germline CDR1 and CDR2 sequences are SGHDN and FVKESK. Here the CDR3 DNA reads TGTGCCAGCAGCCAGGGGTTCTACGAGCAGTACTTC. Its translation: CASSQGFYEQYF.

This chain connects TRBV24-1 to TRBJ2-5, with TRBD1 identical over 10 bases. The germline V gene has CDR1 KGHDR and CDR2 SFDVKD. V shed 4 bases and J 5 bases; nucleotides not matched to a gene: 6. This CDR3 comprises 15 residues. The CDR3: CATSERQGARETQYF. DNA of the CDR3: TGTGCCACCAGTGAGAGACAGGGGGCGAGGGAGACCCAGTACTTC.